Each of the 12 T cell receptor beta chains below was sequenced from the same sample in a study of shared clonotypes between healthy human individuals. Selected positively for CCR7 and CD45RO-negative, naive CD8 cells excluded terminally differentiated effector memory CD45RA+ cells. Sequencing was performed with immunoSEQ multiplex PCR; in TCRdb, only in-frame clones are kept and a portion is missing. The sample yields 2 million to 2.5 million clones, approximately 94% seen once. Specimen: naive CD8+ T cells sorted from blood. Source of these receptors: a man in his late teens or twenties in good health.

The chain links TRBV6-1 to TRBJ2-7; 10 bases map to TRBD2. Germline V gives CDR1 MNHNS, CDR2 SASEGT. The junction had 6 bases not matched to a gene; V was cut back by 5 bases and J by 5 bases. CDR3 length: 14 residues. CDR3 in DNA: TGTGCCAGCAGTCCCCTAGCGGGAGTTCACGAGCAGTACTTC. This codes for CASSPLAGVHEQYF.

The V call is TRBV7-8, the J call TRBJ2-2, with 7 nucleotides matching TRBD1. This CDR3 is 16 amino acids long. CDR1 is SGHVS and CDR2 is FQNEAQ in the germline V gene. After removal of 2 bases from V and 6 bases from J, the junction contained 9 bases not matched to a gene. The DNA for the CDR3 is TGTGCCAGCAGCTTACCCGGGACAGCCCCTCCCGGGGAGCTGTTTTTT. Protein product: CASSLPGTAPPGELFF.

The rearrangement uses TRBV27 and TRBJ2-1; the D gene is possibly TRBD2 (6 bases). Germline V CDR1 and CDR2: MNHEY, SMNVEV (reference sequence). V lost 5 bases, J lost 5 bases, and 22 bases lay in between. This CDR3 is 17 amino acids long. CDR3 region: CASSPTSWTGGDNEQFF. In DNA, the CDR3 is TGTGCCAGCAGTCCCACCTCATGGACTGGAGGGGACAATGAGCAGTTCTTC.

The gene calls are TRBV28 and TRBJ2-4; D gene uncertain. V lost 6 bases and J 1 base, leaving 16 bases between the germline ends. This CDR3 is built from 16 residues. Germline V gene sequence: CDR1 MDHEN, CDR2 SYDVKM. The CDR3 here is CASRPHWEEAKNIQYF. Written as DNA, the CDR3 is TGTGCCAGCAGACCTCATTGGGAAGAGGCCAAAAACATTCAGTACTTC.

The rearrangement links TRBV4-3 to TRBJ2-2; D may be TRBD2 (6 bases). Looked up from germline, CDR1 is LGHNA and CDR2 is YSLEER. Between the trimmed V and J ends, which lost 3 bases and 5 bases, there was a span of 19 bases. This CDR3 has 17 residues. This CDR3 reads CASSQARLVEETGELFF. DNA of the CDR3: TGCGCCAGCAGCCAGGCCAGACTAGTTGAAGAGACCGGGGAGCTGTTTTTT.

The gene calls are TRBV5-1 and TRBJ2-1; tentatively, D is TRBD2 (6 bases). Trimming left V 1 base short and J 9 bases short, with 17 bases between. This CDR3 region has 15 residues. From germline, CDR1 is SGHRS and CDR2 YFSETQ. The CDR3, as DNA: TGCGCCAGCAGCTTGTACCTGGGGGTAGCGGCTGAGCAGTTCTTC. Amino acids: CASSLYLGVAAEQFF.

The chain combines TRBV11-2 with TRBJ1-5; the match to TRBD1 covers 9 bases. The CDR3 extends over 16 amino acids. V dropped 1 base and J dropped 3; count of bases not matched to a gene: 4. The germline CDR1 and CDR2 sequences are SGHAT and FQNNGV. CDR3 sequence: CASSLGTGVNNQPQHF. The CDR3 coding sequence is TGTGCCAGCAGCTTAGGGACAGGGGTTAACAATCAGCCCCAGCATTTT.

The chain couples TRBV6-5 to TRBJ1-1; 7 bases align to TRBD1. The CDR3 sequence is 15 residues long. Germline trimming cut 4 bases from V and 5 bases from J; bases unmatched to any gene: 10. Germline V gives CDR1 MNHEY, CDR2 SVGAGI. DNA of the CDR3: TGTGCCAGCAGTTCCCCGAGACAGGGAAAGACTGAAGCTTTCTTT. Its translation: CASSSPRQGKTEAFF.

This clone appeared once. This chain uses TRBV6-1 with TRBJ1-2; D is possibly TRBD1 (5 bases). The ends were cut back, 4 bases at V and 4 bases at J, with 13 bases in the middle. This CDR3 region has 14 residues. Germline V gene data show CDR1 as MNHNS and CDR2 as SASEGT. CDR3 region: CASSGTGLVYGYTF. The CDR3 nucleotides are TGTGCCAGCAGTGGTACGGGGCTGGTCTATGGCTACACCTTC.

This rearrangement joins TRBV2 to TRBJ2-5; possibly TRBD1 for D (5 bases). The end of the DNA is better explained by TRBJ2-7, so the J call may be wrong. CDR1 and CDR2 from the germline V gene are SNHLY and FYNNEI. This CDR3 spans 14 amino acids. The CDR3 sequence: CASHPVGRSYEQYF. The CDR3 region has the DNA TGTGCCAGCCATCCTGTGGGGCGCTCCTACGAGCAGTACTTC.

As regards this clone: Other nucleotide sequences in the sample specify the same CDR3. The chain carries TRBV13 and TRBJ2-3, with D perhaps given as TRBD1 or TRBD2 (5 bases each). V lost 0 bases and J lost 4, with 5 bases in between. The CDR3 spans 13 residues. Germline assignment: CDR1 PRHDT and CDR2 FYEKMQ (reference sequence). The CDR3 bases are TGTGCCAGCAGCTTAGGGGGGGCAGATACGCAGTATTTT. Protein product: CASSLGGADTQYF.

This clone turned up a few times. The J gene is TRBJ2-3, the V gene TRBV7-9, with D possibly TRBD2 on 5 matching bases. With 1 base removed from V and 4 bases from J, the gap between germline ends came to 9 bases. Germline-derived CDR1 and CDR2 are SEHNR and FQNEAQ (reference sequence). The CDR3 has 14 residues. Here the CDR3 DNA reads TGTGCCAGCAGCTTAGTAGTGGAGGCAGATACGCAGTATTTT. This translates into CASSLVVEADTQYF.